This is a list of T cell receptor beta chains from one sample in a study of post-analysis software for immune sequencing data. Each CDR3 protein gets one entry after TCRdb re-called the PCR reads with MiXCR. The table shows about 770,000 distinct CDR3 sequences, with around 42% occurring only once. The sample consisted of blood. The receptors shown here come from a girl aged 10-17 years with multiple sclerosis. CDR3s include the opening cysteine and the closing phenylalanine or tryptophan. D genes are given only for firm matches. Where a row states a size, it is once, few, many or the class of an expanded clone; other rows omit it.

j_gene,d_gene,v_gene,abundance,len,CDR3nt,CDR3aa
TRBJ2-5,NA,TRBV5-1,NA,14,TGCGCCAGCAGCTTTCCAGGGATAAGAGAGACCCAGTACTTC,CASSFPGIRETQYF
TRBJ1-5,NA,TRBV6-6,NA,16,TGTGCCAGCAGTTACTCTACGACAGGTCGCAATCAGCCCCAGCATTTT,CASSYSTTGRNQPQHF
TRBJ1-2,NA,TRBV28,NA,12,TGTGCCAGCAGTTTAGAACCAGACGGCTACACCTTC,CASSLEPDGYTF
TRBJ2-1,TRBD2,TRBV20-1,NA,16,TGCAGTGCTAGATCCGGAGAGCGGGAGTTCGCCAATGAGCAGTTCTTC,CSARSGEREFANEQFF
TRBJ2-7,NA,TRBV28,NA,12,TGTGCCAGCAGGCGGCCCGGCTACGAGCAGTACTTC,CASRRPGYEQYF
TRBJ1-1,TRBD1,TRBV5-6,NA,15,TGTGCCAGCAGCTTGAAGGGGGCAATAAGGACTGAAGCTTTCTTT,CASSLKGAIRTEAFF
TRBJ1-2,TRBD1,TRBV12-3/TRBV12-4,few,15,TGTGCCAGCAGTTCGACAGGGAGGAGTGGCTATGGCTACACCTTC,CASSSTGRSGYGYTF
TRBJ2-7,NA,TRBV6-2/TRBV6-3,NA,16,TGTGCCAGCAGTTGGCCTCCCGGCGGAGGTGCCTACGAGCAGTACTTC,CASSWPPGGGAYEQYF
TRBJ2-1,TRBD2,TRBV11-2,few,17,TGTGCCAGCAGCTTCCGCGGACTAGCGGGTTCATACAGTGAGCAGTTCTTC,CASSFRGLAGSYSEQFF
TRBJ2-1,NA,TRBV7-2,NA,15,TGTGCCAGCAGCCCGAGCAAGGGGGGCTACAATGAGCAGTTCTTC,CASSPSKGGYNEQFF
TRBJ2-7,NA,TRBV14,few,13,TGTGCCAGCAGCCGACAGACCGACTACGAGCAGTACTTC,CASSRQTDYEQYF
TRBJ2-6,NA,TRBV13,many,13,TGTGCCAGCAGCTTCATTGGGGCCAACGTCCTGACTTTC,CASSFIGANVLTF
TRBJ2-4,TRBD1,TRBV20-1,many,13,TGCAGTGCTAGAGGAGAACAGGGGACCATTCAGTACTTC,CSARGEQGTIQYF
TRBJ2-7,TRBD2,TRBV5-1,many,15,TGTGCCAGCAGTTTACTAGCGGGAGGCTCCTACGAGCAGTACTTC,CASSLLAGGSYEQYF
TRBJ2-2,NA,TRBV6-6,once,17,TGTGCCAGCAGTTACCGGGTAGGGCAGTCGAACACCGGGGAGCTGTTTTTT,CASSYRVGQSNTGELFF
TRBJ2-3,TRBD2,TRBV7-3,NA,17,TGTGCCAGCAGCCCCGGGACTAGCGGGAGGGCCTCGGATACGCAGTATTTT,CASSPGTSGRASDTQYF
TRBJ2-5,NA,TRBV20-1,NA,15,TGCAGTGCTAGAGATGGGCGGGGAGAGGGAGAGACCCAGTACTTC,CSARDGRGEGETQYF
TRBJ2-7,TRBD1,TRBV28,NA,19,TGTGCCAGCAGTTTACCCACTATATCTCCGGGACAGGGGGCTTACGAGCAGTACTTC,CASSLPTISPGQGAYEQYF
TRBJ2-7,NA,TRBV24-1,NA,16,TGTGCCACCAGTGATTTTAATGGCGGAAACCCCTACGAGCAGTACTTC,CATSDFNGGNPYEQYF
TRBJ2-1,TRBD2,TRBV20-1,few,19,TGCAGTGCTAGTCCCCCCGGGAGGGCCCCTGACCCATCCTACAATGAGCAGTTCTTC,CSASPPGRAPDPSYNEQFF
TRBJ2-7,NA,TRBV6-1,NA,10,TGTGCCAGCAGTGAGGGACCCCAGTACTTC,CASSEGPQYF
TRBJ2-7,TRBD1,TRBV15,NA,14,TGTGCCACCAGCCCCGAGGACAGGTCCTACGAGCAGTACTTC,CATSPEDRSYEQYF
TRBJ2-5,TRBD2,TRBV28,NA,15,TGTGCCAGCAGGGGGGGACTAGCGGGAGCGGAGACCCAGTACTTC,CASRGGLAGAETQYF
TRBJ2-7,TRBD2,TRBV20-1,few,15,TGCAGTGCTAGAGTCAGCGGGGCCAGCTCCTACGAGCAGTACTTC,CSARVSGASSYEQYF
TRBJ2-1,TRBD1,TRBV12-3/TRBV12-4,NA,14,TGTGCCAGCAGTCCGAAAGCAGGGGGCGCTGAGCAGTTCTTC,CASSPKAGGAEQFF
TRBJ2-3,TRBD1,TRBV29-1,NA,13,TGCAGCGCGACAGGGGCTAGCACAGATACGCAGTATTTT,CSATGASTDTQYF
TRBJ2-3,NA,TRBV5-1,NA,14,TGCGCCAGCAGCTTCACCTCGTCCGGGGATACGCAGTATTTT,CASSFTSSGDTQYF
TRBJ2-1,NA,TRBV9,NA,17,TGTGCCAGCAGCGTAGCCCTTAGTGGGTCCGCCTACAATGAGCAGTTCTTC,CASSVALSGSAYNEQFF
TRBJ2-7,TRBD2,TRBV7-2,NA,15,TGTGCCAGCAGCTTACTACCGCGGGAGAGGGACGAGCAGTACTTC,CASSLLPRERDEQYF
TRBJ1-5,NA,TRBV28,NA,18,TGTGCCAGCAGTTTACCCCCATCCCCGGCAGGGGATGAGCAGCCCCAGCATTTT,CASSLPPSPAGDEQPQHF
TRBJ1-5,TRBD1,TRBV12-3/TRBV12-4,NA,17,TGTGCCAGCAGTAGAGCGTGGGGACAGGGTATAAATCAGCCCCAGCATTTT,CASSRAWGQGINQPQHF
TRBJ2-1,NA,TRBV20-1,NA,16,TGCAGTGCTAGAGCCTGGGGTCGCGGGAACTACAATGAGCAGTTCTTC,CSARAWGRGNYNEQFF
TRBJ2-1,TRBD2,TRBV15,few,16,TGTGCCACCAGCAGAGGGACTTCGGGAGGGAACAATGAGCAGTTCTTC,CATSRGTSGGNNEQFF
TRBJ1-2,NA,TRBV4-3,NA,14,TGCGCCAGCAGCCAAGATGGGAGGGGCCAGGGCTACACCTTC,CASSQDGRGQGYTF
TRBJ2-1,NA,TRBV27,NA,14,TGTGCCAGCAGTTTTTTAGGGGGTGAGGATGAGCAGTTCTTC,CASSFLGGEDEQFF
TRBJ2-7,TRBD2,TRBV6-2/TRBV6-3,few,14,TGTGCCAGCAGTTACGGCGGGAGGGCCTTCGAGCAGTACTTC,CASSYGGRAFEQYF
TRBJ2-5,NA,TRBV7-9,few,15,TGTGCCAGCAGCTTAGGGACAGCAGACCAAGAGACCCAGTACTTC,CASSLGTADQETQYF
TRBJ2-3,TRBD1,TRBV6-1,NA,15,TGTGCCAGCAGTGAGACAGGGTCACAAGCAGATACGCAGTATTTT,CASSETGSQADTQYF
TRBJ2-5,NA,TRBV15,NA,14,TGTGCCACCAGCAGAGACAGGATCCAAGAGACCCAGTACTTC,CATSRDRIQETQYF
TRBJ1-5,NA,TRBV29-1,few,13,TGCAGCGTTGCTTGGGGAAGCAATCAGCCCCAGCATTTT,CSVAWGSNQPQHF
TRBJ2-1,TRBD1,TRBV9,NA,12,TGTGCCAGCAGTGAACTCGGACAGGGTCAGTTCTTC,CASSELGQGQFF
TRBJ2-7,TRBD2,TRBV20-1,NA,17,TGCAGTGCTTGGCCTAGCGGTTGGGCGGGAGGGCGGTACGAGCAGTACTTC,CSAWPSGWAGGRYEQYF
TRBJ1-1,NA,TRBV7-8,few,14,TGTGCCAGCAGCTTAGTCTACGGAAACACTGAAGCTTTCTTT,CASSLVYGNTEAFF
TRBJ1-2,NA,TRBV10-3,few,14,TGTGCCATCAGTCAGTCTCTTGGGAACTATGGCTACACCTTC,CAISQSLGNYGYTF
TRBJ2-3,TRBD2,TRBV10-2,few,15,TGCGCCAGCAGTCTTCTAGCGGGCGGTTTAGATACGCAGTATTTT,CASSLLAGGLDTQYF
TRBJ2-1,TRBD2,TRBV5-5,once,16,TGTGCCAGCAGGGGGGGACTAGCGGGAGGCGGCAATGAGCAGTTCTTC,CASRGGLAGGGNEQFF